This TCR beta chain was identified during a study of OX40 agonist ivuxolimab in advanced cancers. Looking at the study overall: As their treatment, patients were administered ivuxolimab, an agonistic anti-OX40 (CD134) antibody.

Assay used: immunoSEQ multiplex PCR; TCRdb lists only in-frame clones, some missing. This table holds 73,000 or so clones, roughly nine tenths found once. This CDR3 spans 13 amino acids. Autoimmune disease history or systemic immunosuppression disqualified patients. This chain links TRBV12-2 with TRBJ2-3; no DNA check was done on the table's D call, TRBD2. TRBV12-2 is termed a pseudogene. The sequence derives from an adult with an advanced solid tumor such as melanoma, head and neck, liver or kidney cancer. The specimen comprised CD4+ or CD8+ T cells sorted from blood, sampled in a trial of the OX40 agonist ivuxolimab. The CDR3 spells CASRPSGPDTQYF. CDR3 nucleotides: TGTGCAAGTCGCCCTTCGGGTCCAGATACGCAGTATTTT.